One and the same sample provided the 16 T cell receptor beta chains below, sequenced in a study of T cells in Graves' hyperthyroidism and ophthalmopathy. Amplification yielded TCR beta CDR3 regions, with RNA transcripts as the source. The study used the HTBI primer set for a first-round RT-PCR of the TCR CDR3. TCRdb re-called the multiplex PCR reads with MiXCR, one entry per CDR3 protein. This table has over 300,000 distinct CDR3 sequences, roughly 13% appearing once. Specimen: blood. The receptors originated from a woman between 35 and 50 years old with Graves' ophthalmopathy.

This clonotype has ten or more counts. The V gene is TRBV24-1, the J gene TRBJ2-1; D is perhaps TRBD2 (6 bases). This CDR3 comprises 13 residues. Trimming stripped 2 bases from V and 10 bases from J, with 11 bases between. The germline V gene encodes CDR1 KGHDR and CDR2 SFDVKD. The CDR3 DNA sequence: TGTGCCACCAGTGATTCGGGACTCACGGAGCAGTTCTTC. It specifies CATSDSGLTEQFF.

The CDR3 sequence: CASSPGPNTEAFF. The CDR3, as DNA: TGTGCCAGCTCACCGGGACCGAACACTGAAGCTTTCTTT. This rearrangement joins TRBV18 to TRBJ1-1; D may be TRBD1 (5 bases). CDR3 size: 13 residues. Germline V lookup: CDR1 KGHSH, CDR2 LQKENI. The V gene lost 3 bases and the J gene lost 1 base, with 6 bases spanning the gap.

Notes on this clonotype: Being one base from a much bigger clone, this may be a read error. The chain combines TRBV20-1 with TRBJ2-2, with TRBD2 matching 7 bases. Germline assignment: CDR1 DFQATT and CDR2 SNEGSKA (reference sequence). This CDR3 contains 15 residues. Losses at the gene ends were 5 bases for V and 4 bases for J; bases not matched to a gene: 10. The CDR3 DNA sequence: TGCAGTGCTCGGGTTTTCGGGGGGAGCACCGGGGAGCTGTTTTTT. It yields the protein CSARVFGGSTGELFF.

This clonotype was counted ten times or more. The gene calls are TRBV24-1 and TRBJ2-2; the match to TRBD2 covers 12 bases. With 4 bases clipped from V and 3 bases from J, the junction kept 8 bases outside the gene matches. Germline-derived CDR1 and CDR2 are KGHDR and SFDVKD. The CDR3 spans 18 residues. The CDR3 coding sequence is TGTGCCACCAGTGAACCCGGACTAGCGGGACCCGACACCGGGGAGCTGTTTTTT. Its translation is CATSEPGLAGPDTGELFF.

This clonotype came up many times. V and J are TRBV28 and TRBJ2-7; 7 nucleotides agree with TRBD1. The germline V gene encodes CDR1 MDHEN and CDR2 SYDVKM. The V and J ends lost 6 bases and 3 bases, in that order; junction bases with no gene match: 8. The CDR3 runs 14 residues. As DNA, the CDR3 is TGTGCCAGCAGACCCGGACAGGACCGCTACGAGCAGTACTTC. It translates to CASRPGQDRYEQYF.

Only a few counts were recorded for this clonotype. The rearrangement links TRBV11-3 to TRBJ2-3; 8 bases align to TRBD2. V was clipped by 3 bases and J by 1 base; unmatched bases: 3. The CDR3 totals 15 residues. The germline V gene has CDR1 SGHNT and CDR2 YENEEA. CDR3 residues: CASSFQAGGTDTQYF. The CDR3 nucleotides are TGTGCCAGCAGCTTTCAAGCGGGGGGCACAGATACGCAGTATTTT.

This chain joins TRBV2 and TRBJ2-7; TRBD2 might be the D (5 bases). The CDR3 covers 14 residues. Germline V gene sequence: CDR1 SNHLY, CDR2 FYNNEI. V was clipped by 2 bases and J by 6 bases, with 14 bases between them. The chain's CDR3 is CASSEPGSKLEQYF. The CDR3 DNA reads as TGTGCCAGCAGTGAACCGGGATCCAAGCTCGAGCAGTACTTC.

This clonotype has just a few counts. The genes are TRBV6-5 and TRBJ2-7; 11 nucleotides match TRBD2. Losses at the gene ends were 4 bases for V and 1 base for J; bases not matched to a gene: 12. Germline V gives CDR1 MNHEY, CDR2 SVGAGI. The CDR3 is made up of 18 amino acids. The CDR3 bases are TGTGCCAGCAGTTTCCAAATGGGGGGACTAGCGGAGTCCTACGAGCAGTACTTC. Its translation is CASSFQMGGLAESYEQYF.

A few counts support this clonotype. The rearrangement joins TRBV4-1 to TRBJ1-4; 10 nucleotides match TRBD1. The CDR3 spans 17 residues. Looked up from germline, CDR1 is MGHRA and CDR2 is YSYEKL. With 3 bases clipped from V and 10 bases from J, the junction kept 14 bases outside the gene matches. CDR3 region: CASSHRQGAGLSPKLFF. The CDR3 DNA sequence: TGCGCCAGCAGCCACCGACAGGGGGCCGGGTTGAGCCCAAAACTGTTTTTT.

This clonotype was picked up many times. The V gene is TRBV25-1, the J gene TRBJ1-1; 7 bases are a match to TRBD1. Unmatched junction bases numbered 7, after V lost 2 bases and J lost 4 bases. Germline V CDR1 and CDR2: MGHDK, SYGVNS. The CDR3 consists of 15 residues. The CDR3 DNA is TGTGCCAGCAGTGAAGTGGGACAGATGGTCACTGAAGCTTTCTTT. It codes for CASSEVGQMVTEAFF.

The DNA for the CDR3 is TGTGCCAGCAGCAAAAACAGGGGGGATACGCAGTATTTT. Translating gives CASSKNRGDTQYF. The chain employs TRBV7-6 and TRBJ2-3; 8 bases are shared with TRBD1. V shed 5 bases, J shed 6 bases, and the junction held 4 bases outside the gene matches. The CDR3 is 13 residues long. Germline V gene data show CDR1 as SGHVS and CDR2 as FNYEAQ.

The genes are TRBV28 and TRBJ2-1, with 8 positions matching TRBD1. CDR3 length: 17 amino acids. The J segment lost 7 bases and the V segment lost 6 bases, leaving 17 bases of the junction unmatched. Germline-derived CDR1 and CDR2 are MDHEN and SYDVKM. DNA for the CDR3: TGTGCCAGCAGCCCGGACAGGGTATCCCCCGGGGCTAATGAGCAGTTCTTC. Protein product: CASSPDRVSPGANEQFF.

This clonotype was observed many times. The chain is built from TRBV6-1 and TRBJ2-7; D is ambiguous. Trimming took 0 bases from V and 2 from J, leaving 8 bases between them. CDR1 is MNHNS, CDR2 SASEGT, per germline. The CDR3 extends over 14 amino acids. The CDR3 DNA reads as TGTGCCAGCAGTGAAGCTCCAGACCCCTACGAGCAGTACTTC. Its translation: CASSEAPDPYEQYF.

This clonotype came up many times. The rearrangement uses TRBV20-1 and TRBJ2-5, with TRBD2 matching 12 bases. This CDR3 has 16 amino acids. From germline, CDR1 is DFQATT and CDR2 SNEGSKA (reference sequence). Germline trimming cut 5 bases from V and 5 bases from J; bases unmatched to any gene: 12. Written as DNA, the CDR3 is TGCAGTGCTGAGACCCTACTAGCGGGAGGCGGGGAGACCCAGTACTTC. It codes for CSAETLLAGGGETQYF.

There are many counts of this clonotype. The chain links TRBV7-2 to TRBJ2-3; no clear D gene. The CDR3 is 11 residues long. Trimming pared 6 bases from V and 4 bases from J, leaving 5 bases between. CDR1 and CDR2 (germline): SGHTA, FQGNSA. The CDR3 sequence is CASSSSDTQYF. CDR3 nucleotide sequence: TGTGCCAGCAGTTCTTCAGATACGCAGTATTTT. The whole variable domain, filled in from reference TRBV7-2 and TRBJ2-3, reads GAGVSQSPSNKVTEKGKDVELRCDPISGHTALYWYRQSLGQGLEFLIYFQGNSAPDKSGLPSDRFSAERTGGSVSTLTIQRTQQEDSAVYLCASSSSDTQYFGPGTRLTVL.

This clonotype was counted many times. This chain joins TRBV11-2 and TRBJ1-2; the match to TRBD1 covers 8 bases. With 5 bases clipped from V and 7 bases from J, the junction kept 6 bases outside the gene matches. CDR1 and CDR2 (germline): SGHAT, FQNNGV. The CDR3 spans 13 residues. The CDR3 sequence: CASSPTDRAGYTF. The DNA for the CDR3 is TGTGCCAGCAGCCCAACGGACAGGGCTGGCTACACCTTC.